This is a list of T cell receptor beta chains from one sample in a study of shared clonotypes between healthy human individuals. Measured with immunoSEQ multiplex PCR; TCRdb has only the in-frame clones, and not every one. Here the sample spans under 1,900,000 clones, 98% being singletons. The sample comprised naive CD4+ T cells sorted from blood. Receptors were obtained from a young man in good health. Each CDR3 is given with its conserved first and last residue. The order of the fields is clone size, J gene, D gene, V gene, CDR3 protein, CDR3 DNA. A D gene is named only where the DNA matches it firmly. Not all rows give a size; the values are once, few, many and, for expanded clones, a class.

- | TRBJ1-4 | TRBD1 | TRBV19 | CASLGGTGREKLFF | TGTGCCAGCTTAGGAGGGACAGGGCGTGAAAAACTGTTTTTT
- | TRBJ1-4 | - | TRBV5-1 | CASRSQTNEKLFF | TGCGCCAGCAGATCTCAAACCAATGAAAAACTGTTTTTT
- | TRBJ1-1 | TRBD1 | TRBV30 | CAWSQGARLGTEAFF | TGTGCCTGGAGTCAGGGGGCGCGTTTGGGCACTGAAGCTTTCTTT
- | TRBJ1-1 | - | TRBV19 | CASSIQLNTEAFF | TGTGCCAGTAGTATCCAATTGAACACTGAAGCTTTCTTT
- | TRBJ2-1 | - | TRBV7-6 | CASSLRPLGTKGGYNEQFF | TGTGCCAGCAGCTTACGGCCCCTGGGGACCAAAGGGGGCTACAATGAGCAGTTCTTC
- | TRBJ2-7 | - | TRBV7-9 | CASSQRLGGKDEQYF | TGTGCCAGCAGCCAAAGACTCGGAGGTAAGGACGAGCAGTACTTC
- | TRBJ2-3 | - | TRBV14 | CASRQNTDTQYF | TGTGCCAGCAGACAGAACACAGATACGCAGTATTTT
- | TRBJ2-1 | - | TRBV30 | CAWVARVNEQFF | TGTGCCTGGGTTGCTCGGGTCAATGAGCAGTTCTTC
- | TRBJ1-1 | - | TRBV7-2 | CASSLRMNTEAFF | TGTGCCAGCAGCCTCCGGATGAACACTGAAGCTTTCTTT
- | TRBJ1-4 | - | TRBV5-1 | CASSLEGDREKLFF | TGCGCCAGCAGCTTGGAAGGGGATAGGGAAAAACTGTTTTTT
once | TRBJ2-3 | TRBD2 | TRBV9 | CASSVGAGVTDTQYF | TGTGCCAGCAGCGTAGGAGCGGGAGTGACGGATACGCAGTATTTT
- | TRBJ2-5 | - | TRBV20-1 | CSARETETQYF | TGCAGTGCTAGGGAAACGGAGACCCAGTACTTC
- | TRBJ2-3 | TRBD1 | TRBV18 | CASSPPGQVGDTQYF | TGTGCCAGCTCACCACCGGGACAGGTAGGAGATACGCAGTATTTT
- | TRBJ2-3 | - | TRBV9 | CASSVAGIPPDTQYF | TGTGCCAGCAGCGTAGCTGGTATCCCCCCAGATACGCAGTATTTT
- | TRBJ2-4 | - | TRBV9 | CASSVADQNIQYF | TGTGCCAGCAGCGTAGCGGATCAAAACATTCAGTACTTC
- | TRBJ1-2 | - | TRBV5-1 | CASSSSSWSGDINYGYTF | TGCGCCAGCAGCTCCTCCTCTTGGTCCGGGGACATCAACTATGGCTACACCTTC
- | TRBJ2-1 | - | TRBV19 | CASSLRGGINEQFF | TGTGCCAGTAGCCTCCGAGGGGGGATAAATGAGCAGTTCTTC
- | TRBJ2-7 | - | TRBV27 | CASSVRVAYEQYF | TGTGCCAGCAGTGTCCGGGTCGCCTACGAGCAGTACTTC
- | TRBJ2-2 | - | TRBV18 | CASSSIRTGDVFPGELFF | TGTGCCAGCTCATCCATACGGACTGGAGACGTTTTCCCCGGGGAGCTGTTTTTT
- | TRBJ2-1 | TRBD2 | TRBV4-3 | CASSQDLRTSLNEQFF | TGCGCCAGCAGCCAAGACCTTCGGACTAGCCTAAATGAGCAGTTCTTC
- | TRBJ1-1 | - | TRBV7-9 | CASSPSGRNTEAFF | TGTGCCAGCAGCCCCTCGGGGCGAAACACTGAAGCTTTCTTT
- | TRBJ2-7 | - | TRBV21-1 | CASSARDRVFDEQYF | TGTGCCAGCAGCGCCCGGGACAGGGTATTCGACGAGCAGTACTTC
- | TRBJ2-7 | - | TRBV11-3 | CASGGYPIEQYF | TGTGCCAGTGGGGGATACCCTATCGAGCAGTACTTC
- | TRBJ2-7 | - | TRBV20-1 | CSAESSYEQYF | TGCAGTGCCGAAAGCTCCTACGAGCAGTACTTC
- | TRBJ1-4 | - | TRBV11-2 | CASSLGSGQFNEKLFF | TGTGCCAGCAGCTTAGGTTCCGGACAGTTTAATGAAAAACTGTTTTTT
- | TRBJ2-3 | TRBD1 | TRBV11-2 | CASSSFWDREADTQYF | TGTGCCAGCAGCTCCTTCTGGGACAGGGAGGCAGATACGCAGTATTTT
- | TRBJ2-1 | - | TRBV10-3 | CAIASYNEQFF | TGTGCCATCGCCTCCTACAATGAGCAGTTCTTC
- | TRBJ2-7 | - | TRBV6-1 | CASRQDSITYEQYF | TGTGCCAGCAGGCAGGACTCGATCACCTACGAGCAGTACTTC
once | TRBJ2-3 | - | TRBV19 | CASSIDFPDTQYF | TGTGCCAGTAGTATAGATTTCCCAGATACGCAGTATTTT
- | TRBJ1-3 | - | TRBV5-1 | CASSLVQGNTIYF | TGCGCCAGCAGCTTGGTCCAGGGAAACACCATATATTTT
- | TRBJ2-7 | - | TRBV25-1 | CASSPSVSYEQYF | TGTGCCAGCAGTCCTAGCGTCAGCTACGAGCAGTACTTC
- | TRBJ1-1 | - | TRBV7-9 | CASSRTGTTEAFF | TGTGCCAGCAGCCGGACCGGGACAACTGAAGCTTTCTTT
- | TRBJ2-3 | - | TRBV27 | CASRVRIITDTQYF | TGTGCCAGCAGGGTCAGAATAATCACAGATACGCAGTATTTT
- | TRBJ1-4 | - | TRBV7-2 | CASSLWGTLFF | TGTGCCAGCAGCTTATGGGGTACACTGTTTTTT
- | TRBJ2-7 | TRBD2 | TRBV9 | CASSVAGLAGVHEQYF | TGTGCCAGCAGCGTAGCCGGACTAGCGGGAGTTCACGAGCAGTACTTC
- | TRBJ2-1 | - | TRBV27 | CASSSRGNEQFF | TGTGCCAGCAGTTCCCGGGGGAATGAGCAGTTCTTC
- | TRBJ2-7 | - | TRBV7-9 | CASSWDSTYEQYF | TGTGCCAGCAGCTGGGACTCTACCTACGAGCAGTACTTC
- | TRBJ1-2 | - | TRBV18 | CASSPPEGVYGYTF | TGTGCCAGCTCACCACCGGAAGGGGTTTATGGCTACACCTTC
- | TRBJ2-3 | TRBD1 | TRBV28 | CASSGDRDRGFTDTQYF | TGTGCCAGCAGTGGGGACCGGGACAGGGGCTTCACAGATACGCAGTATTTT
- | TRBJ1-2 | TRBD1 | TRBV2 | CASSGTGKQGYTF | TGTGCCAGCAGTGGGACAGGGAAGCAAGGCTACACCTTC
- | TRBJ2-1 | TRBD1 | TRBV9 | CASSLDRVVNEQFF | TGTGCCAGCAGCCTTGACAGGGTGGTCAATGAGCAGTTCTTC
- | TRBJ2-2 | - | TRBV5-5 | CASSLGPGAGELFF | TGTGCCAGCAGCTTGGGACCGGGAGCGGGGGAGCTGTTTTTT
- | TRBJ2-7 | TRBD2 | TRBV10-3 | CAISEIAGAREGAHEQYF | TGTGCCATCAGTGAAATAGCGGGGGCTAGGGAAGGGGCGCACGAGCAGTACTTC
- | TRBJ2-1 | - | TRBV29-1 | CSVEGNGNGEQFF | TGCAGCGTTGAAGGCAACGGGAATGGAGAGCAGTTCTTC
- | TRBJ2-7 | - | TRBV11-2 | CASSLFSRLREQYF | TGTGCCAGCAGCTTATTTTCCAGGTTACGCGAGCAGTACTTC
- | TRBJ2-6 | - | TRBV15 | CATSRGRGSGANVLTF | TGTGCCACCAGCAGAGGTCGAGGGTCTGGGGCCAACGTCCTGACTTTC
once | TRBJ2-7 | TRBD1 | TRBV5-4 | CASRRTGGYSSYEQYF | TGTGCCAGCAGACGGACAGGGGGCTATTCGTCCTACGAGCAGTACTTC
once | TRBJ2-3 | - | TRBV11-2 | CASSLFWTDTQYF | TGTGCCAGCAGCTTATTCTGGACAGATACGCAGTATTTT
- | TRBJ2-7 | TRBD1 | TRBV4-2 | CASSTLGGPPAEQYF | TGTGCCAGCAGCACCCTAGGGGGCCCACCTGCCGAGCAGTACTTC
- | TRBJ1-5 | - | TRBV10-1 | CASSDLGNQPQHF | TGCGCCAGCAGTGATTTGGGCAATCAGCCCCAGCATTTT